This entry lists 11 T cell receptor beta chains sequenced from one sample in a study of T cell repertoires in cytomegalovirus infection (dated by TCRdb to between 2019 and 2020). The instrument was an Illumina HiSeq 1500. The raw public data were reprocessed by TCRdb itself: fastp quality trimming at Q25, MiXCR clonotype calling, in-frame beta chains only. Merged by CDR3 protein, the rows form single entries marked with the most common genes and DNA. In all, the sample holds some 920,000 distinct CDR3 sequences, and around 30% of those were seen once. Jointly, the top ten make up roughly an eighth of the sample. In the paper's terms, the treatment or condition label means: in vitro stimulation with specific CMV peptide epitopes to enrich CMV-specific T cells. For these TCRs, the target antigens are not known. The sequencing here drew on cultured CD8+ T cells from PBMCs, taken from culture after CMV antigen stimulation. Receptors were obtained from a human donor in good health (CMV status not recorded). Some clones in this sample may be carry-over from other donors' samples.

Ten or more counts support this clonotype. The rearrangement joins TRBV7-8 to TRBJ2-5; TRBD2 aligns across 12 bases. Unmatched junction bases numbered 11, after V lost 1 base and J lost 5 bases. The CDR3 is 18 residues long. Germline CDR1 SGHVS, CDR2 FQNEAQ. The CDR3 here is CASSLGTSGVAFGETQYF. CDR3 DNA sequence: TGTGCCAGCAGCTTAGGGACTAGCGGGGTCGCGTTTGGGGAGACCCAGTACTTC.

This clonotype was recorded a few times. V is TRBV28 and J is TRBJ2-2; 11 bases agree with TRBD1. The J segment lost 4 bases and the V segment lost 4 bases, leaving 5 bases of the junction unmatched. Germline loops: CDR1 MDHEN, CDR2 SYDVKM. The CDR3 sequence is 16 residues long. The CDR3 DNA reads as TGTGCCAGCAGTTCCCGGGACAGGGGGTTCACCGGGGAGCTGTTTTTT. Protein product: CASSSRDRGFTGELFF.

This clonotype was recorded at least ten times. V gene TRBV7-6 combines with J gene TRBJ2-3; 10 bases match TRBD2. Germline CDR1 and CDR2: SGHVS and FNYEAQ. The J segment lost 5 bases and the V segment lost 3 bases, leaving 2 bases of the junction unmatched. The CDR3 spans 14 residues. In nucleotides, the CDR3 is TGTGCCAGCAGCTTTCGACTAGCGGGAGATACGCAGTATTTT. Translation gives CASSFRLAGDTQYF.

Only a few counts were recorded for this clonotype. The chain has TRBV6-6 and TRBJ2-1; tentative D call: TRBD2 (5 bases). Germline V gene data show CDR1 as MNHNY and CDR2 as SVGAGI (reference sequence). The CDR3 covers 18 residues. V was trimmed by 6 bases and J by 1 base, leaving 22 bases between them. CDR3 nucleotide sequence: TGTGCCAGCAGCGCTGAGGGCCCCGAAACCGCATCCTACAATGAGCAGTTCTTC. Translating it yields CASSAEGPETASYNEQFF.

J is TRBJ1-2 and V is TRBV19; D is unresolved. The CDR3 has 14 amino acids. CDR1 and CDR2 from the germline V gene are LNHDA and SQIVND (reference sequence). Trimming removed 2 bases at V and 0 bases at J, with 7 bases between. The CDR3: CASSILPANYGYTF. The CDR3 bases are TGTGCCAGTAGTATACTTCCAGCTAACTATGGCTACACCTTC.

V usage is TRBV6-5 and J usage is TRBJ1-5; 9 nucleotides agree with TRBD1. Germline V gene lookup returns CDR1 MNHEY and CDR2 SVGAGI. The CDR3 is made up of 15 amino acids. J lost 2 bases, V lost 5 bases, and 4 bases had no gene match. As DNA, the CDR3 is TGTGCCAGCAGTAAGGACAGGGGACGCAATCAGCCCCAGCATTTT. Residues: CASSKDRGRNQPQHF.

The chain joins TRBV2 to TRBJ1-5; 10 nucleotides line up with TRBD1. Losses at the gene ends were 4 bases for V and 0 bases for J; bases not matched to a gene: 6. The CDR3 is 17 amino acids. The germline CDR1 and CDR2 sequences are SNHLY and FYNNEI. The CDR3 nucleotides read TGTGCCAGCAGTGGATGGGGACAGGGGTATAGCAATCAGCCCCAGCATTTT. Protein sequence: CASSGWGQGYSNQPQHF.

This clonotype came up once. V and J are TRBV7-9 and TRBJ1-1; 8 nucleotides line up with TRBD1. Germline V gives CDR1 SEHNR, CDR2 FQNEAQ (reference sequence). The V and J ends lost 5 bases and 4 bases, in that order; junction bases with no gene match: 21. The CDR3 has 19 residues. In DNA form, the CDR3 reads TGTGCCAGCAGCCTTTCCCAGCTAACCCTGACAGGGGTGGGCACTGAAGCTTTCTTT. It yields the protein CASSLSQLTLTGVGTEAFF.

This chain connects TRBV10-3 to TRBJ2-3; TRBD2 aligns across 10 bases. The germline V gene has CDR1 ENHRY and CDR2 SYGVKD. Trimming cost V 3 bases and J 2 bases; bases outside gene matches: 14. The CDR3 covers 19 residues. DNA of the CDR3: TGTGCCATCAGTGAAGAGGAAGCGGGGGGGCGTGACCACACAGATACGCAGTATTTT. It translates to CAISEEEAGGRDHTDTQYF.

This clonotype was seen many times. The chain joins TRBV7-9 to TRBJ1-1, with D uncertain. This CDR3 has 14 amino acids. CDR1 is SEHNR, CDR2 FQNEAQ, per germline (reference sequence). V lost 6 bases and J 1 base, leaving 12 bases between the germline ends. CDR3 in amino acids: CASSPGWTNTEAFF. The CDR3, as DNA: TGTGCCAGCAGTCCAGGCTGGACGAACACTGAAGCTTTCTTT.

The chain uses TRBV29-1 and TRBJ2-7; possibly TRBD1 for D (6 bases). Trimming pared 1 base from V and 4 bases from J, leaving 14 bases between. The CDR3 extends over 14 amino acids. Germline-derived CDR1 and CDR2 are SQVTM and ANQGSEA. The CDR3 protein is CSVEGLQGEYEQYF. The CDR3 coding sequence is TGCAGCGTTGAAGGACTACAGGGTGAGTACGAGCAGTACTTC.